These 5 T cell receptor beta chains were all obtained from the same sample, sequenced in a study of technical replicates of blood from a few donors. Sequencing was performed with immunoSEQ multiplex PCR; in TCRdb, only in-frame clones are kept and a portion is missing. The table shows about 83,000 clones, with just over 95% occurring only once. Sequencing input: T cells isolated from PBMCs. These receptors were taken from a human donor in good health.

The CDR3 DNA follows: TGTGCCAGCTCGTCCTACGAGCAGTACTTC. Translated, it gives CASSSYEQYF. The rearrangement uses TRBV2 and TRBJ2-7; D remains unclear. V lost 8 bases and J 1 base, leaving 3 bases between the germline ends. From germline, CDR1 is SNHLY and CDR2 FYNNEI. This CDR3 spans 10 amino acids.

J is TRBJ2-7 and V is TRBV4-1, with D uncertain. CDR3 length equals 13 residues. CDR1 is MGHRA, CDR2 YSYEKL, per germline. The V end was cut by 4 bases, the J end by 2 bases, with 9 bases between. The CDR3 reads CASSPLATYEQYF. The CDR3 nucleotides read TGCGCCAGCAGCCCTTTGGCCACCTACGAGCAGTACTTC.

The chain couples TRBV5-6 to TRBJ2-3; 8 nucleotides agree with TRBD2. The CDR3 sequence is 16 residues long. The J segment lost 2 bases and the V segment lost 4 bases, leaving 9 bases of the junction unmatched. Germline lookup yields CDR1 SGHDT and CDR2 YYEEEE. In DNA form, the CDR3 reads TGTGCCAGCAGCCAGCAGAGCGGGAGTCCCACAGATACGCAGTATTTT. Translated, it gives CASSQQSGSPTDTQYF.

This chain connects TRBV19 to TRBJ2-2, with D uncertain. V was shortened by 5 bases and J by 6 bases, with 7 bases between the two germline ends. This CDR3 region has 12 residues. Per the germline V gene, CDR1 is LNHDA and CDR2 is SQIVND (reference sequence). The chain's CDR3 is CASSFSPGELFF. CDR3 coding DNA: TGTGCCAGTAGTTTTTCTCCCGGGGAGCTGTTTTTT.

The chain uses TRBV11-2 and TRBJ1-5, with 7 bases aligning to TRBD1. CDR1 and CDR2 from the germline V gene are SGHAT and FQNNGV. The CDR3 consists of 15 residues. J lost 6 bases, V lost 0 bases, and 5 bases had no gene match. CDR3 loop: CASSLDTGVGQPQHF. The CDR3 region has the DNA TGTGCCAGCAGCTTAGATACAGGGGTGGGTCAGCCCCAGCATTTT.